The rows below give T cell receptor beta chains drawn from one sample of a study of CD8 T cells in Susac syndrome. Via MiXCR, TCRdb re-called the immunoSEQ multiplex PCR reads, giving one row per CDR3 protein. Among over 200,000 distinct CDR3 sequences listed, 85% to 95% were seen once. Input material: CD4+ T cells from PBMCs. These receptors were taken from a human donor with multiple sclerosis. Both conserved end residues are part of each CDR3. The D gene is left open where the match is weak.

j_gene,v_gene,d_gene,CDR3aa
TRBJ2-7,TRBV10-3,-,CAISPTSGQGGDEQYF
TRBJ2-4,TRBV27,TRBD2,CASSSAGRENIQYF
TRBJ2-7,TRBV3-1,-,CASSQGLVGGYEQYF
TRBJ2-6,TRBV30,-,CAWARQASGANVLTF
TRBJ2-3,TRBV2,-,CASGESRDKQEDTQYF
TRBJ2-5,TRBV29-1,-,CSPRTLRGTQYF
TRBJ1-6,TRBV30,-,CAWSVLITGSPLHF
TRBJ1-5,TRBV2,TRBD1,CASSGQDRVDQPQHF
TRBJ1-2,TRBV19,-,CASKETGLNYGYTF
TRBJ2-1,TRBV20-1,-,CSARDITSSTYNEQFF
TRBJ1-2,TRBV20-1,-,CSASNGYGYTF
TRBJ1-3,TRBV30,-,CAWKSIIENTIYF
TRBJ1-6,TRBV3-1,-,CASSQDQASSPLHF